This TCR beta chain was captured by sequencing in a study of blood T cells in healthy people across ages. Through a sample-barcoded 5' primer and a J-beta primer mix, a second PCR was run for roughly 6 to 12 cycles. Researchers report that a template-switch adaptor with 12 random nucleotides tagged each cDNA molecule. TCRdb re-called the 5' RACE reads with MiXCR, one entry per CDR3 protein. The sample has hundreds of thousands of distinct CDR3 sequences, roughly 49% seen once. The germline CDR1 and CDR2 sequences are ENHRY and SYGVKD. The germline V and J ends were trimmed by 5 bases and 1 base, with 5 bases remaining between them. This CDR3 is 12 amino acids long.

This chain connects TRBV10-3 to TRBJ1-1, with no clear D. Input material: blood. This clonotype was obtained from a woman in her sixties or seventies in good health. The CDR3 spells CAISRENTEAFF. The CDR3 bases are TGTGCCATCAGTCGGGAGAACACTGAAGCTTTCTTT.